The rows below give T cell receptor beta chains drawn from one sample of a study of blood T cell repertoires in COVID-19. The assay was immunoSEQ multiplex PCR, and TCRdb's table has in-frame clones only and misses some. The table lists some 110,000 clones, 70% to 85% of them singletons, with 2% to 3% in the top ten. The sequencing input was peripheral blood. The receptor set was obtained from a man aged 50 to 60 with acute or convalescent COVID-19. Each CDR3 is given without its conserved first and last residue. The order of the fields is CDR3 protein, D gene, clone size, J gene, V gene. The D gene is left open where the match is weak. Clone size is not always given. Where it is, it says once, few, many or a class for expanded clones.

ATSDLESSGREDTGELF | TRBD2 | . | TRBJ2-2 | TRBV24-1
ASSPNFFATNEKLF | . | . | TRBJ1-4 | TRBV7-9
ASSVGTGDSPLH | TRBD1 | . | TRBJ1-6 | TRBV9
ASSGGTGGTDTQY | TRBD1 | few | TRBJ2-3 | TRBV10-1
ASSSPHYTGELF | . | . | TRBJ2-2 | TRBV28
ASRKTGQDSYEQY | TRBD1 | . | TRBJ2-7 | TRBV19
ASSVYGGKSSYNSPLH | . | . | TRBJ1-6 | TRBV6-1
SASAGGQPQH | . | . | TRBJ1-5 | TRBV20-1
ASSPGTSGGSSYNEQF | TRBD2 | . | TRBJ2-1 | TRBV6-2/TRBV6-3
ASSPTTGNTEAF | . | few | TRBJ1-1 | TRBV18
ASSTSGYNEQF | TRBD2 | few | TRBJ2-1 | TRBV12-3/TRBV12-4
ASSARQGWDNEQF | TRBD1 | . | TRBJ2-1 | TRBV11-3
ASSLAQGEDTQY | TRBD1 | . | TRBJ2-3 | TRBV7-3
ASSYSSGSYEQY | TRBD2 | . | TRBJ2-7 | TRBV6-5
ASSDLKEGGQPQH | TRBD1 | few | TRBJ1-5 | TRBV6-5
ATSRDLGGAQPQH | . | few | TRBJ1-5 | TRBV15
ASSPRTGTNTEAF | TRBD1 | . | TRBJ1-1 | TRBV14
ASSLIPGGDYGYT | . | . | TRBJ1-2 | TRBV27
ASSLAQGASGYT | TRBD1 | once | TRBJ1-2 | TRBV7-3
ASSLLAGARNTEAF | . | . | TRBJ1-1 | TRBV7-3
ASRSGDTQY | . | . | TRBJ2-3 | TRBV7-3
AWRSLRGRRYGYT | . | . | TRBJ1-2 | TRBV30
ASSLSEWGPGF | . | . | TRBJ1-1 | TRBV7-9
ASSPTGTRQETQY | TRBD2 | . | TRBJ2-5 | TRBV7-7
ASSLGGQGIGYT | TRBD1 | . | TRBJ1-2 | TRBV7-6
ASSFPGTTNTEAF | . | . | TRBJ1-1 | TRBV6-5
ASSEAIGQVGTEAF | TRBD1 | few | TRBJ1-1 | TRBV2
ASSQDGSTGELF | . | . | TRBJ2-2 | TRBV11-3
ASSLIWDKYSNQPQH | . | once | TRBJ1-5 | TRBV27
ASGRGVRTEAF | . | . | TRBJ1-1 | TRBV10-2
ASSETGAAGELF | TRBD1 | . | TRBJ2-2 | TRBV25-1